Listed below are T cell receptor beta chains from one sample, sequenced in a study of control samples from healthy donors and cancer patients. Sequencing used immunoSEQ multiplex PCR; TCRdb keeps in-frame clones, though not all of them. The sample includes 100,000 to 150,000 clones, roughly 90% of them seen just once. Sequencing input: blood. The receptor set was obtained from a man aged 18 to 30 in good health. The CDR3 runs from the conserved cysteine through the conserved F or W. The order of the fields is CDR3 length, J gene, clone size, D gene, V gene, CDR3 DNA, CDR3 protein. D genes are given only for firm matches. The size of a clone is reported for some rows only, either as once, few or many, or as a class for expanded clones.

length: 15; J: TRBJ1-2; size: -; D: -; V: TRBV18; DNA: TGTGCCAGCTCACCACCGTGGGGTCAGTTAGAAGGCTACACCTTC; CDR3: CASSPPWGQLEGYTF
length: 13; J: TRBJ1-2; size: few; D: -; V: TRBV9; DNA: TGTGCCAGCAGCGGACGAGGGGGGGTCGGCTACACCTTC; CDR3: CASSGRGGVGYTF
length: 14; J: TRBJ1-1; size: -; D: -; V: TRBV2; DNA: TGTGCCAGCAGTGAAGAGGGGACGGGGACTGAAGCTTTCTTT; CDR3: CASSEEGTGTEAFF
length: 14; J: TRBJ1-1; size: -; D: TRBD1; V: TRBV7-2; DNA: TGTGCCAGCAGCTTCAGACAGGGGAACACTGAAGCTTTCTTT; CDR3: CASSFRQGNTEAFF
length: 15; J: TRBJ1-2; size: -; D: TRBD1; V: TRBV6-5; DNA: TGTGCCAGCAGTTCCGCGGCAGGGGGCGCCTATGGCTACACCTTC; CDR3: CASSSAAGGAYGYTF
length: 14; J: TRBJ2-7; size: -; D: TRBD1; V: TRBV7-9; DNA: TGTGCCAGCAGCTTAGCGCCCGGACAGGTCGAGCAGTACTTC; CDR3: CASSLAPGQVEQYF
length: 15; J: TRBJ1-5; size: -; D: -; V: TRBV27; DNA: TGTGCCAGCAGCCCGTGGGGGTCGAGCAATCAGCCCCAGCATTTT; CDR3: CASSPWGSSNQPQHF
length: 14; J: TRBJ2-1; size: -; D: -; V: TRBV11-2; DNA: TGTGCCAGCAGCTTTAGGCGGGGAGCGGGCGAGCAGTTCTTC; CDR3: CASSFRRGAGEQFF
length: 14; J: TRBJ1-4; size: -; D: -; V: TRBV6-5; DNA: TGTGCCAGCCTCCGGGGCCCGACCGATGAAAAACTGTTTTTT; CDR3: CASLRGPTDEKLFF
length: 13; J: TRBJ2-3; size: -; D: -; V: TRBV6-2/TRBV6-3; DNA: TGTGCCAGCAGTAAGACGGAGGCAGATACGCAGTATTTT; CDR3: CASSKTEADTQYF
length: 12; J: TRBJ2-7; size: -; D: -; V: TRBV29-1; DNA: TGCAGCGTTGGACAGGAGGTTTACGAGCAGTACTTC; CDR3: CSVGQEVYEQYF
length: 13; J: TRBJ2-1; size: -; D: -; V: TRBV11-1; DNA: TGTGCCAGCACCCTTTTCCGAGACAATGAGCAGTTCTTC; CDR3: CASTLFRDNEQFF
length: 14; J: TRBJ2-2; size: -; D: -; V: TRBV6-5; DNA: TGTGCCAGCAGTTACCCCGGGGGCACCGGGGAGCTGTTTTTT; CDR3: CASSYPGGTGELFF
length: 15; J: TRBJ2-1; size: once; D: TRBD2; V: TRBV9; DNA: TGTGCCAGCAGCCCCTTTGCGGGGGGGCTGAATGAGCAGTTCTTC; CDR3: CASSPFAGGLNEQFF
length: 13; J: TRBJ1-3; size: -; D: -; V: TRBV12-3/TRBV12-4; DNA: TGTGCCAGCAGCGGCCTCCCTGGAAACACCATATATTTT; CDR3: CASSGLPGNTIYF
length: 13; J: TRBJ2-7; size: once; D: TRBD1; V: TRBV5-5; DNA: TGTGCCAGCAATACAGGGGCCGGCGACGAGCAGTACTTC; CDR3: CASNTGAGDEQYF
length: 17; J: TRBJ1-6; size: -; D: -; V: TRBV6-1; DNA: TGTGCCAGCAGTGAAGCGCATCGGGCCTCCTATAATTCACCCCTCCACTTT; CDR3: CASSEAHRASYNSPLHF
length: 12; J: TRBJ1-6; size: -; D: -; V: TRBV7-9; DNA: TGTGCCAGCAGTTTAGGCGATTCACCCCTCCACTTT; CDR3: CASSLGDSPLHF
length: 13; J: TRBJ1-1; size: -; D: TRBD1; V: TRBV9; DNA: TGTGCCAGCGCGAAACAGGGGGGCACTGAAGCTTTCTTT; CDR3: CASAKQGGTEAFF
length: 15; J: TRBJ1-2; size: once; D: -; V: TRBV27; DNA: TGTGCCAGCAGTTTGGGGGCAGACGCTAACTATGGCTACACCTTC; CDR3: CASSLGADANYGYTF
length: 15; J: TRBJ1-2; size: -; D: -; V: TRBV5-4; DNA: TGTGCCAGCAGCTTACCGGGACGGATGAACTATGGCTACACCTTC; CDR3: CASSLPGRMNYGYTF
length: 14; J: TRBJ1-2; size: -; D: -; V: TRBV5-1; DNA: TGCGCCAGCAGCCTCCGGGACGGAGACTATGGCTACACCTTC; CDR3: CASSLRDGDYGYTF
length: 17; J: TRBJ2-1; size: -; D: -; V: TRBV27; DNA: TGTGCCAGCAGTTCATTTCCCGCAGGTCTCGTCCAAAATGAGCAGTTCTTC; CDR3: CASSSFPAGLVQNEQFF
length: 14; J: TRBJ1-5; size: -; D: -; V: TRBV4-1; DNA: TGCGCCAGCAGCCAAGCTCTGAGTATGCAGCCCCAGCATTTT; CDR3: CASSQALSMQPQHF